A single sample is the source of the 5 T cell receptor beta chains below, sequenced in a study of T cells in Graves' hyperthyroidism and ophthalmopathy. Authors of the study amplified TCR beta CDR3 regions from RNA transcripts. First-round RT-PCR with HTBI primers amplified the TCR CDR3 region. TCRdb re-called the multiplex PCR reads with MiXCR, one entry per CDR3 protein. The sample gives a few hundred thousand distinct CDR3 sequences, under 25% of which show up once; more than 20% is in the top ten. Sequenced input: blood. Receptors originate from a man aged 18 to 30 with Graves' hyperthyroidism.

This clonotype was observed at least ten times. This chain links TRBV10-3 with TRBJ1-2; perhaps TRBD1 as D (5 bases). Germline V gene data show CDR1 as ENHRY and CDR2 as SYGVKD. The CDR3 spans 13 residues. With 0 bases removed from V and 8 bases from J, the gap between germline ends came to 10 bases. Written as DNA, the CDR3 is TGTGCCATCAGTGAGTCGATAGGGGACGGCTACACCTTC. Its translation: CAISESIGDGYTF.

This clonotype was seen a handful of times. CDR3 loop: CASSIATVGPYEQYF. DNA of the CDR3: TGTGCCAGTAGTATAGCGACGGTGGGGCCCTACGAGCAGTACTTC. J is TRBJ2-7 and V is TRBV19, with D maybe TRBD1 (5 bases). This CDR3 contains 15 residues. The germline V and J ends were trimmed by 1 base and 2 bases, with 12 bases remaining between them. Germline V gene sequence: CDR1 LNHDA, CDR2 SQIVND (reference sequence).

This chain connects TRBV25-1 to TRBJ1-1; D is perhaps TRBD1 (6 bases). This CDR3 comprises 12 residues. Looked up from germline, CDR1 is MGHDK and CDR2 is SYGVNS. Trimming removed 2 bases at V and 5 bases at J, with 6 bases between. This CDR3 reads CASSEGQTEAFF. The CDR3 region has the DNA TGTGCCAGCAGTGAAGGACAGACTGAAGCTTTCTTT.

This clonotype was counted between two and nine times. The chain couples TRBV30 to TRBJ2-2; 8 positions agree with TRBD2. The CDR3 has 16 residues. Losses at the gene ends were 0 bases for V and 1 base for J; bases not matched to a gene: 4. CDR1 and CDR2 (germline): GTSNPN, SVGIG (reference sequence). Here the CDR3 DNA reads TGTGCCTGGAGTGTGAGAGCGGGGGTGAACACCGGGGAGCTGTTTTTT. It encodes CAWSVRAGVNTGELFF.

This clonotype was found once. This chain uses TRBV30 with TRBJ1-1, with 7 nucleotides matching TRBD1. The length of the CDR3 is 13 residues. Germline lookup yields CDR1 GTSNPN and CDR2 SVGIG (reference sequence). V was pared by 5 bases and J by 8 bases, with 11 bases of the junction left unmatched. CDR3 in amino acids: CAWEHPRDREAFF. As DNA, the CDR3 is TGTGCCTGGGAGCACCCCCGGGACAGAGAAGCTTTCTTT. The full variable domain, with the rest looked up from reference TRBV30 and TRBJ1-1, is SQTIHQWPATLVQPVGSPLSLECTVEGTSNPNLYWYRQAAGRGLQLLFYSVGIGQISSEVPQNLSASRPQDRQFILSSKKLLLSDSGFYLCAWEHPRDREAFFGQGTRLTVV.